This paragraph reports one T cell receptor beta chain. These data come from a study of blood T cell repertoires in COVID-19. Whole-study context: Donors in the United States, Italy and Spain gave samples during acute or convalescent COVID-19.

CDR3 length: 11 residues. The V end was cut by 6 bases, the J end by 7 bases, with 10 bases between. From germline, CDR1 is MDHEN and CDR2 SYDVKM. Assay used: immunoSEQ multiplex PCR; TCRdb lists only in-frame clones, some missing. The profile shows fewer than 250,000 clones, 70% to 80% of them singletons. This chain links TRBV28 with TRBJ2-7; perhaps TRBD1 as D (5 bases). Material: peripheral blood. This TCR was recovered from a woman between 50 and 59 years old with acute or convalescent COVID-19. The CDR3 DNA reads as TGTGCCAGCAGAACTCACAGGGAGCAGTACTTC. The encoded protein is CASRTHREQYF.